Described below is a single T cell receptor beta chain sequence and its context. Its antigen remains unidentified. This sample is part of a study of response to subunit inactivated influenza vaccine. MiXCR, run by TCRdb on the RT-PCR reads, gives a single entry per CDR3 protein. Among about 620,000 distinct CDR3 sequences listed, about 11% were seen once. CDR1 SGHVS and CDR2 FNYEAQ come from the germline V gene. J was trimmed by 6 bases and V by 1 base; bases with no gene match: 5. The CDR3 loop spans 15 amino acids. Points from the study as a whole: Few additional T cells are recruited per seasonal influenza vaccination, authors suggested.

The sample was also reused in another study, on T cells expressing NK-cell markers. In that study: Template switching by 5'RACE with UMIs generated the TCR beta cDNA. Eight donors were sequenced, seven testing HCMV-seropositive and one testing seronegative. Each of 6 or 7 donors carried dominant NKG2C+ clonotypes accounting for about 1.0-8% of CD8+ T cells.

The V call is TRBV7-6, the J call TRBJ2-3; 9 positions match TRBD1. The clonotype comes from a man in his fifties who received an inactivated influenza vaccine. Here the sequenced sample was PBMCs from blood, taken on the day of vaccination. The CDR3 DNA sequence: TGTGCCAGCAGCTTAGATCCACAGGGGGCGGATACGCAGTATTTT. As protein: CASSLDPQGADTQYF. Using reference TRBV7-6 and TRBJ2-3 for the parts outside the CDR3, the full variable domain is GAGVSQSPRYKVTKRGQDVALRCDPISGHVSLYWYRQALGQGPEFLTYFNYEAQQDKSGLPNDRFSAERPEGSISTLTIQRTEQRDSAMYRCASSLDPQGADTQYFGPGTRLTVL.